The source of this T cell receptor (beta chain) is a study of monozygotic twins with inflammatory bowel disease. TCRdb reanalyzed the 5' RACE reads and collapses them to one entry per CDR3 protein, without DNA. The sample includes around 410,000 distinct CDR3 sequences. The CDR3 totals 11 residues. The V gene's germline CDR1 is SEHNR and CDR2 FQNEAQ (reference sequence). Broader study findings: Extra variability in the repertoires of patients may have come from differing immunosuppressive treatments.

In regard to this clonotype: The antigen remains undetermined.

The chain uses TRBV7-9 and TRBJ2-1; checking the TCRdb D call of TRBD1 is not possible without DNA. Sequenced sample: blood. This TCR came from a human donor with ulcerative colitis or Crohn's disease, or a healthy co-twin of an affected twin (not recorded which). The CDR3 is CASSFNRGTFF.